This TCR beta chain emerged from a study of cytomegalovirus exposure and HLA in healthy donors. Notes on the study in general: Testing in vitro showed a few CMV-associated chains specific for CMV antigens.

As regards this clone: What it binds is not known.

PCR involved 60 Vbeta and 13 Jbeta primers. As handled by the study authors: As a later analysis found, there were 70 million to 90 million unique TCR beta chains, of which roughly 11 million were shared. Some clones are missing from TCRdb's copy, which holds only in-frame ones; the method was immunoSEQ multiplex PCR. The D gene and trimming were derived from the DNA, and the V and J assignments and clone size from that table. The sample has some 160,000 clones, less than 90% seen once; the top ten hold 1.5% to 2%. The CDR3 contains 15 residues. Per the germline V gene, CDR1 is LNHDA and CDR2 is SQIVND (reference sequence). V trimming: 6 bases; J trimming: 4 bases; junction bases outside the gene matches: 11.

The clonotype originates from a woman aged 18-29 years in good health and CMV-seronegative. What was sequenced was PBMCs. The chain has TRBV19 and TRBJ1-1, with 7 bases identical to TRBD1. The CDR3 protein is CASRSKQGSSTEAFF. The DNA of the CDR3 is TGTGCCAGTAGATCAAAACAGGGGAGCAGCACTGAAGCTTTCTTT.